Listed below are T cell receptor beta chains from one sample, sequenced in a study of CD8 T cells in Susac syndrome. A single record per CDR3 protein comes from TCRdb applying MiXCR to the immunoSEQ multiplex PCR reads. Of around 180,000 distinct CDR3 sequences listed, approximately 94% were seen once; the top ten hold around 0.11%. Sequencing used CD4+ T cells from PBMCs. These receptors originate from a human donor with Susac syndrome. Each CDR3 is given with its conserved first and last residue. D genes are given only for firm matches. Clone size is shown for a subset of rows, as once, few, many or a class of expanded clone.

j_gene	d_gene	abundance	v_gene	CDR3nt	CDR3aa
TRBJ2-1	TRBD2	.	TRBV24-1	TGTGCCACCAGTGGGGCTAGCGGGGCTAGCTCCTACAATGAGCAGTTCTTC	CATSGASGASSYNEQFF
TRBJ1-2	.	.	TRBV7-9	TGTGCCAGCTCGGGGGGGCAGGGATCTGGCTACACCTTC	CASSGGQGSGYTF
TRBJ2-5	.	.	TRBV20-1	TGCAGTGCTGGAGATCGACGAGCCCAAGAGACCCAGTACTTC	CSAGDRRAQETQYF
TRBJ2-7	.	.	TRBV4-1	TGCGCCAGCAGCCAAGATTTCCAGGGAAAGAGCTACGAGCAGTACTTC	CASSQDFQGKSYEQYF
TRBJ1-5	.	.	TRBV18	TGTGCCAGCTCACCGTTTGGAGATCAGCCCCAGCATTTT	CASSPFGDQPQHF
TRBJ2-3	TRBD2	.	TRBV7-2	TGTGCCAGCAGCGCCCCCGGGACTAGCGGGGGTGCAGATACGCAGTATTTT	CASSAPGTSGGADTQYF
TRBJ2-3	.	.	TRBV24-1	TGTGCCACCAGTGCCCTAGGGGCAGGGGAAGGAACAGATACGCAGTATTTT	CATSALGAGEGTDTQYF
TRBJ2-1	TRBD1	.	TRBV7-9	TGTGCCAGCAGCTGGGGCGACAGGGTCATCGATGAGCAGTTCTTC	CASSWGDRVIDEQFF
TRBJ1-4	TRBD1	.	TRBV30	TGTGCCTGGATGAAAACCGGGACAGGGGGCTTTGAAAAACTGTTTTTT	CAWMKTGTGGFEKLFF
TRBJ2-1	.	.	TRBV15	TGTGCCACCAGCAGAGATCCCGGACCTCCAGGTGGCAATGAGCAGTTCTTC	CATSRDPGPPGGNEQFF
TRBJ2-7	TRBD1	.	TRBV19	TGTGCCAGTAGCGGGACAGAAAGGAGGAGCGAGCAGTACTTC	CASSGTERRSEQYF
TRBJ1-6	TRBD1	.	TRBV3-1	TGTGCCAGCAGCCACAGGGGGCGGAATTCACCCCTCCACTTT	CASSHRGRNSPLHF
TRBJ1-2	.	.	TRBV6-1	TGTGCCAGCAGGCTACCTAGCTATGGCTACACCTTC	CASRLPSYGYTF
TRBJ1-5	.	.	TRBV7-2	TGTGCCAGCAGCCCCGGACAGAGAAATAGCAATCAGCCCCAGCATTTT	CASSPGQRNSNQPQHF
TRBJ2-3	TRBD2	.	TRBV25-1	TGTGCCAGCAGTGCAGCGGGGGACCTGGCAGATACGCAGTATTTT	CASSAAGDLADTQYF
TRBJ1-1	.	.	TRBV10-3	TGTGCCATCAGCACGATGGGGGACGTAGCTGAAGCTTTCTTT	CAISTMGDVAEAFF
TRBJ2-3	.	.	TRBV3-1	TGTGCCAGCAGCTACCAGGGCGATACGCAGTATTTT	CASSYQGDTQYF
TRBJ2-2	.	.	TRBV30	TGTGCCTGGACAGTGGCTTCCACCGGGGAGCTGTTTTTT	CAWTVASTGELFF
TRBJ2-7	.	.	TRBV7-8	TGTGCCAGCAGCCCCACTACCTACGAGCAGTACTTC	CASSPTTYEQYF
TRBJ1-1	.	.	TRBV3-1	TGTGCCAGCAGCCAACTCAGAGCGAACACTGAAGCTTTCTTT	CASSQLRANTEAFF
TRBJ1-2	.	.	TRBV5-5	TGTGCCAGCAGCTTGGACTCGCTGTATGGCTACACCTTC	CASSLDSLYGYTF
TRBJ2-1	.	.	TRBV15	TGTGCCACCAGCACCCCGGGCCTTGGGGACAATGAGCAGTTCTTC	CATSTPGLGDNEQFF
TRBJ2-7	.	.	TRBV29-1	TGCAGCGCACCGGGGTACAGCTCCTGCGAGCAGTACTTC	CSAPGYSSCEQYF
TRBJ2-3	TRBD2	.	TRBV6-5	TGTGCCAGCAGTTGGGGACTAGCGGGCCTTACAGATACGCAGTATTTT	CASSWGLAGLTDTQYF
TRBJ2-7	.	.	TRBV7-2	TGTGCCAGCAGCTCCCTCTTGTCCGCCGAGCAGTACTTC	CASSSLLSAEQYF
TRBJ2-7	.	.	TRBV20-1	TGCAGTGCTAGGGTTGGTGGGATCTACGAGCAGTACTTC	CSARVGGIYEQYF
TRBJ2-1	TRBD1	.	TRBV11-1	TGTGCCAGCAGCTCCCAAACAGGGGTCGAGCAGTTCTTC	CASSSQTGVEQFF
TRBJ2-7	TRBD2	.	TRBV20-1	TGCAGTGCTAGAGGGGGTAGGCTAGCGGCGACCTACGAGCAGTACTTC	CSARGGRLAATYEQYF
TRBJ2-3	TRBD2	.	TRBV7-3	TGTGCCAGCAGCCCGCAGAGGAGCGGGGGCACGATGGATACGCAGTATTTT	CASSPQRSGGTMDTQYF
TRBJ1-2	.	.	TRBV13	TGTGCCAGCAGCTCCCCGGGGCGGAACTATGGCTACACCTTC	CASSSPGRNYGYTF
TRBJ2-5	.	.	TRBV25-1	TGTGCCAGCAGTGACGCTCGGGGCCGGGACCGACAAGAGACCCAGTACTTC	CASSDARGRDRQETQYF
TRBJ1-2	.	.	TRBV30	TGTGCGCTGGGGGATAGCTATGGCTACACCTTC	CALGDSYGYTF
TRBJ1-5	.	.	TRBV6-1	TGTGCCAGCAGTGTCAGCGGTCGCAATCAGCCCCAGCATTTT	CASSVSGRNQPQHF
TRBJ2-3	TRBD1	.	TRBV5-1	TGCGCCAGCAGCTATCAGGGGGCTAGCACAGATACGCAGTATTTT	CASSYQGASTDTQYF
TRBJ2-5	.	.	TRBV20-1	TGCAGTGCTGTTCGGACTCCCCAAGAGACCCAGTACTTC	CSAVRTPQETQYF
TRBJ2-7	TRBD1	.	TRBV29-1	TGCAGCTTCCGGGACAGGGGGCCCTCCTACGAGCAGTACTTC	CSFRDRGPSYEQYF
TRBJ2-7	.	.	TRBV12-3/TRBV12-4	TGTGCCAGCAGTTTAGTTGCAGGGATGGGCGAGCAGTACTTC	CASSLVAGMGEQYF
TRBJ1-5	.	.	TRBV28	TGTGCCAGCACCACTGTGGGGATGGGCAATCAGCCCCAGCATTTT	CASTTVGMGNQPQHF
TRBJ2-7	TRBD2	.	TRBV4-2	TGTGCCAGCAGCCAGGGAGGGACTAGCGGAGAGCAGTACTTC	CASSQGGTSGEQYF
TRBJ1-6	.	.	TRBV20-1	TGCAGTGCCAGTAACAGTTCACCCCTCCACTTT	CSASNSSPLHF
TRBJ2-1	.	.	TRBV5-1	TGCGCCAGCAGCGAGAGAGGAGAGAACTACAATGAGCAGTTCTTC	CASSERGENYNEQFF
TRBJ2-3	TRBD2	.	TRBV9	TGTGCCAGCACTATCGGACTAGCAACAGATACGCAGTATTTT	CASTIGLATDTQYF
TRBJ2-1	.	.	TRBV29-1	TGCAGCGTCCTCCCAATGACCGAGCAGTTCTTC	CSVLPMTEQFF
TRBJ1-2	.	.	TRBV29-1	TGCAGCGTTGAACAGGGCCTCTATGGCTACACCTTC	CSVEQGLYGYTF
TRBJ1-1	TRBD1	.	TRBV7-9	TGTGCCAGCAGACGAACAGGGGAGACTGAAGCTTTCTTT	CASRRTGETEAFF
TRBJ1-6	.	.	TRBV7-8	TGTGCCAGCCGCCGGGACTCCTATAATTCACCCCTCCACTTT	CASRRDSYNSPLHF
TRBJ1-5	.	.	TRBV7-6	TGTGCCAGCAGCCCAAACAGGGAAAGCAATCAGCCCCAGCATTTT	CASSPNRESNQPQHF
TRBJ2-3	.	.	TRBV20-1	TGCAGTGCTAGAGGACAGGGCACAGATACGCAGTATTTT	CSARGQGTDTQYF
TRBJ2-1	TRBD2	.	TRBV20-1	TGCAGTGCTAGTCCCGCGGGGGGATTATACAATGAGCAGTTCTTC	CSASPAGGLYNEQFF
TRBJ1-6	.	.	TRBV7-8	TGTGCCAGCAACGGGGCTACGGGTAATTCACCCCTCCACTTT	CASNGATGNSPLHF
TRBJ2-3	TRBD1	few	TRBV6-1	TGTGCCAGCAGTCGCCGGACAGGGGGCGCAGATACGCAGTATTTT	CASSRRTGGADTQYF
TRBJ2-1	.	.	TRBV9	TGTGCCAGCAGCGTAGAGGTGGGGAAAGCTCAGTTCTTC	CASSVEVGKAQFF
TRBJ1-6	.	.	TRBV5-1	TGCGCCAGCAGCTCGCAGGGGAATTCACCCCTCCACTTT	CASSSQGNSPLHF
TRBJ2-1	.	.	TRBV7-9	TGTGCCAGCAGCCCAAGAACGTTGGGGGAGCAGTTCTTC	CASSPRTLGEQFF
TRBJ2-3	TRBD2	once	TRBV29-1	TGCAGCGTTCAGGCGGGAGGCACAGATACGCAGTATTTT	CSVQAGGTDTQYF
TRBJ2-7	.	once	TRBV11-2	TGTGCCAGCAGCTTAGGGGCAGGGATCTACGATATCGGGCAGTACTTC	CASSLGAGIYDIGQYF
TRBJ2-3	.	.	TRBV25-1	TGTGCCAGCACCCCCATGGGGGCGGCAGATACGCAGTATTTT	CASTPMGAADTQYF
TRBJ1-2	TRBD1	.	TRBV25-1	TGTGCCTACGGTAGGGACAGCAATAGGACGACTCAGGGCTACACCTTC	CAYGRDSNRTTQGYTF
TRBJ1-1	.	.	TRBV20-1	TGCAGTGCGACACAGGGCCGCACTGAAGCTTTCTTT	CSATQGRTEAFF
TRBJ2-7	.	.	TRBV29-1	TGCAGCGCCCAACTTGGGACTTTCTACGAGCAGTACTTC	CSAQLGTFYEQYF